The present entry profiles one T cell receptor beta chain with its context. The antigen is undetermined. This sample stems from a study of T cell responses to AZD1222 COVID-19 vaccine. The wider study: Pooled together were second doses at about 4 or about 12 weeks. Overall study findings and caveats: The donor cohort was predominantly white British with a female majority, and clonal diversity may have been underestimated. Reportedly, nearly half of unique spike TCRs recognized epitopes outside B.1.351/B.1.1.7 mutations.

The CDR3 extends over 13 amino acids. Germline-derived CDR1 and CDR2 are MRHNA and SNTAGT. Between the trimmed V and J ends, which lost 3 bases and 10 bases, there was a span of 10 bases. Clones were read by immunoSEQ multiplex PCR, and TCRdb kept only the in-frame ones, dropping some. The sample lists around 100,000 clones, about four fifths occurring once. The TCR was taken from an adult in good health. The rearrangement joins TRBV6-4 to TRBJ1-6, with D uncertain. Source: peripheral blood, taken on day 0 of AZD1222 vaccination. CDR3 DNA: TGTGCCAGCAGTGAATCCAATGGATCACCCCTCCACTTT. Its translation: CASSESNGSPLHF.